Listed here is a single T cell receptor (beta chain). With 2 bases clipped from V and 2 bases from J, the junction kept 12 bases outside the gene matches. The CDR3 length is 17 residues. Germline-derived CDR1 and CDR2 are LGHNA and YSLEER. The data are from a study of blood T cell repertoires in COVID-19. Data came from immunoSEQ multiplex PCR; TCRdb stores just in-frame clones and leaves some out. Here the sample spans approximately 140,000 clones, roughly 82% being singletons. The V gene is TRBV4-3, the J gene TRBJ2-7; 7 nucleotides align to TRBD2. The source material was peripheral blood. The clonotype originates from a man older than 75 with acute or convalescent COVID-19. The CDR3 protein is CASSQFWGGTRPYEQYF. Here the CDR3 DNA reads TGCGCCAGCAGCCAATTTTGGGGGGGGACTCGACCCTACGAGCAGTACTTC.